This TCR beta chain was found in a study of PD-1 blockade in classical Hodgkin lymphoma. Each patient relapsed following autologous stem cell transplantation, and prior brentuximab vedotin exposure differed. This CDR3 region has 14 residues. Losses at the gene ends were 6 bases for V and 4 bases for J; bases not matched to a gene: 5. From germline, CDR1 is PRHDT and CDR2 FYEKMQ (reference sequence). Clones were read by immunoSEQ multiplex PCR, and TCRdb kept only the in-frame ones, dropping some. The table shows roughly 40,000 clones, with about nine tenths occurring only once. The chain uses TRBV13 and TRBJ2-3; 9 bases are shared with TRBD2. The TCR comes from a human donor with classical Hodgkin lymphoma. This sample comprised peripheral blood mononuclear cells (PBMCs), obtained at baseline. CDR3 region: CASSQGLAADTQYF. DNA of the CDR3: TGTGCCAGCAGTCAGGGACTAGCTGCAGATACGCAGTATTTT.